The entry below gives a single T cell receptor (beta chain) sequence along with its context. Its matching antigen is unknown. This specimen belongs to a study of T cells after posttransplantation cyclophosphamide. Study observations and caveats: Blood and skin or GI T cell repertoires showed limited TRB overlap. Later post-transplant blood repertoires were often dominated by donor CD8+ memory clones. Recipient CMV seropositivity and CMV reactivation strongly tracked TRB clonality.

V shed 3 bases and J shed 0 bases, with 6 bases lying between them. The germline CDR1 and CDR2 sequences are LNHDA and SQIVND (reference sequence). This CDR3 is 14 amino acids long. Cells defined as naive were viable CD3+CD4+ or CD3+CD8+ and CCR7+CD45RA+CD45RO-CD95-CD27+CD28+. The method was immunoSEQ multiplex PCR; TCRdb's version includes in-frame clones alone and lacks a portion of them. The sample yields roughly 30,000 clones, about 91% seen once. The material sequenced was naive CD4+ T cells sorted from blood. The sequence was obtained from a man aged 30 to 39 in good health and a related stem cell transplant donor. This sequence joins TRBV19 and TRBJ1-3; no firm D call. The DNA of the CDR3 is TGTGCCAGTAGTATTGGCACCTCTGGAAACACCATATATTTT. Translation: CASSIGTSGNTIYF.